This TCR beta chain is from a study of cytomegalovirus exposure and HLA in healthy donors. Study-level information: In a later analysis, the roughly 120 validation repertoires were reported to have used the same platform as the approximately 620 first-cohort repertoires.

The V and J ends lost 8 bases and 1 base respectively, with 12 bases between them. The germline CDR1 and CDR2 sequences are LNHNV and YYDKDF (reference sequence). The length of the CDR3 is 14 residues. Sequencing used immunoSEQ multiplex PCR; TCRdb keeps in-frame clones, though not all of them. The sample holds 100,000 or so clones, around 87% seen once. Broader study findings: Despite most TCR sequences being rare, some public TCRs occurred in many donors. The study put 160 or so TCR beta chains on its list as cytomegalovirus-associated. According to a later analysis, TCR clusters from the first cohort tended to co-occur in the 120 or so validation repertoires.

On this clone: Its antigen is not known.

This chain links TRBV15 with TRBJ1-5; D uncertain. The receptor was derived from a woman aged 18 to 35 in good health and CMV-seropositive. Sequenced sample: PBMCs. In nucleotides, the CDR3 is TGTGCCACCGTCGTGGGGAGCAGCAATCAGCCCCAGCATTTT. Translating it yields CATVVGSSNQPQHF.